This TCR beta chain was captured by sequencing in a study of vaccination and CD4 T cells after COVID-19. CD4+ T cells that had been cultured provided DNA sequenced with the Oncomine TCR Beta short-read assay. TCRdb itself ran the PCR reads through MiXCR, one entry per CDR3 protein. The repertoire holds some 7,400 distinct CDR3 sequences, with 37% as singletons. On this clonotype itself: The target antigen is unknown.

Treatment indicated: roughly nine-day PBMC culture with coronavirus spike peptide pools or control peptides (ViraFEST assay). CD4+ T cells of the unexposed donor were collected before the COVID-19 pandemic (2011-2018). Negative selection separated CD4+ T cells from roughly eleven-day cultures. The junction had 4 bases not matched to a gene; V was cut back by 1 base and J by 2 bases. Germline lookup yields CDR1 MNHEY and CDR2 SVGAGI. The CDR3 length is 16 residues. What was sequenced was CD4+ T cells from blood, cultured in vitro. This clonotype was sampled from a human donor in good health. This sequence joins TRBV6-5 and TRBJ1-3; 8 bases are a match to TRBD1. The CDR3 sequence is CASSYYTQGAGNTIYF. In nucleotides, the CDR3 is TGTGCCAGCAGTTACTATACACAGGGGGCTGGAAACACCATATATTTT.